The clone carrying this T cell receptor beta chain turned up a few times. Regarding time point: patch test 1, 2 weeks after DPC sensitization. This sample's treatment: therapeutic diphenylcyclopropenone sensitization with weekly scalp DPC. This sample is part of a study of human T cells and chemical hapten exposure. Study-wide context: From small differences in pooled library volume came most of the variation in per-sample TCR yields.

MiXCR was run by TCRdb on the RACE reads, yielding one entry per CDR3 protein. The table has about 120,000 distinct CDR3 sequences, roughly 15% seen once; the top ten hold around 0.84%. Germline V gene lookup returns CDR1 MNHEY and CDR2 SVGEGT. Trimming cost V 2 bases and J 4 bases, with 11 bases left between them. This CDR3 is built from 14 residues. This TCR was sampled from a man between 18 and 35 years old with alopecia areata. Some clones in this sample may be carry-over from other donors' samples. Material: whole blood, obtained in connection with sensitization to the hapten diphenylcyclopropenone (DPC). The chain is built from TRBV6-2 or TRBV6-3 and TRBJ2-5; perhaps D is TRBD1 or TRBD2 (6 bases each). DNA of the CDR3: TGTGCCAGCAGTTACCGTTCGGGGGCAGAGACCCAGTACTTC. Amino acids: CASSYRSGAETQYF.